One and the same sample provided the 25 T cell receptor beta chains below, sequenced in a study of blood T cells in healthy people across ages. Together with a sample-barcoded 5' primer, a J-beta primer mix was included in a second PCR lasting about 7 to 11 cycles. In TCRdb, the 5' RACE reads were re-called with MiXCR into one record per CDR3 protein. Among about 640,000 distinct CDR3 sequences listed, 58% were seen once. Sequenced material: blood. Receptor source: a man aged 60-69 years in good health.

The rearrangement uses TRBV5-1 and TRBJ2-7; TRBD2 is a possible D gene (5 bases). The V gene lost 5 bases and the J gene lost 0 bases, with 12 bases spanning the gap. Germline V gives CDR1 SGHRS, CDR2 YFSETQ. The CDR3 length is 14 residues. CDR3 loop: CASRWSGDSYEQYF. CDR3 DNA: TGCGCCAGCAGGTGGTCCGGGGACTCCTACGAGCAGTACTTC.

The chain employs TRBV20-1 and TRBJ2-7; 7 nucleotides line up with TRBD1. The V segment lost 5 bases and the J segment 2 bases; nucleotides outside the gene matches: 6. Germline V gives CDR1 DFQATT, CDR2 SNEGSKA (reference sequence). This CDR3 has 13 amino acids. This chain's CDR3 is CSASDRSTYEQYF. CDR3 DNA sequence: TGCAGTGCTTCGGACAGGAGCACCTACGAGCAGTACTTC.

In its sample, this clonotype was seen once. V gene TRBV5-1 combines with J gene TRBJ1-2; 7 bases fit TRBD1. Unmatched junction bases numbered 7, after V lost 0 bases and J lost 8 bases. CDR3 length: 14 residues. From germline, CDR1 is SGHRS and CDR2 YFSETQ. The CDR3 loop reads CASSLEGARLGYTF. CDR3 DNA: TGCGCCAGCAGCTTGGAGGGGGCGCGTCTAGGCTACACCTTC.

The chain joins TRBV7-3 to TRBJ2-1; D tentatively reads TRBD1 or TRBD2 (5 bases each). The CDR3 loop spans 13 amino acids. Between the trimmed V and J ends, which lost 3 bases and 13 bases, there was a span of 16 bases. Germline assignment: CDR1 SGHTA and CDR2 FQGTGA. Here the CDR3 reads CASSFGGKETQFF. The CDR3 DNA sequence: TGTGCCAGCAGCTTTGGGGGAAAAGAGACCCAGTTCTTC.

The table lists this clonotype with a count of one. The chain has TRBV7-2 and TRBJ1-5; tentative D call: TRBD1 (5 bases). Germline CDR1 is SGHTA and CDR2 is FQGNSA. This CDR3 contains 13 residues. The germline V and J ends were trimmed by 1 base and 11 bases, with 12 bases remaining between them. The DNA of the CDR3 is TGTGCCAGCAGCTTAGGGGAGGGGAGTGCCCAGCATTTT. Its protein product is CASSLGEGSAQHF.

The table lists this clonotype with a count of one. The chain combines TRBV27 with TRBJ2-7; 8 bases agree with TRBD1. Germline CDR1 is MNHEY and CDR2 is SMNVEV (reference sequence). Losses at the gene ends were 8 bases for V and 2 bases for J; bases not matched to a gene: 5. The CDR3 loop spans 13 amino acids. The CDR3 bases are TGTGCCAGCCGTTCACAGGGGGCCTACGAGCAGTACTTC. Protein: CASRSQGAYEQYF.

The chain recombines TRBV7-9 with TRBJ2-7; 8 nucleotides agree with TRBD1. V dropped 5 bases and J dropped 7; count of bases not matched to a gene: 16. The CDR3 totals 16 residues. Per germline, CDR1 SEHNR and CDR2 FQNEAQ (reference sequence). The CDR3 protein is CASSRLATGVLREQYF. The CDR3 DNA reads as TGTGCCAGCAGCCGCCTAGCGACAGGGGTACTACGGGAGCAGTACTTC.

V gene TRBV2 combines with J gene TRBJ2-7, with 10 bases matching TRBD1. The CDR3 is 14 amino acids. V was pared by 9 bases and J by 0 bases, with 5 bases of the junction left unmatched. From germline, CDR1 is SNHLY and CDR2 FYNNEI. The CDR3 here is CASQGQGSSYEQYF. The CDR3 DNA is TGTGCCAGTCAGGGACAGGGGAGCTCCTACGAGCAGTACTTC.

The chain combines TRBV6-5 with TRBJ2-7; no clear D. The J call may be wrong; the DNA end is better matched by TRBJ2-1. This CDR3 is built from 12 residues. CDR1 MNHEY and CDR2 SVGAGI come from the germline V gene. The CDR3 DNA sequence: TGTGCCAGCAGTTCCCGACCTAATGAGCAGTTCTTC. Protein: CASSSRPNEQFF.

This rearrangement joins TRBV20-1 to TRBJ2-3, with D maybe TRBD1 (5 bases). The CDR3 length is 15 residues. Germline CDR1 is DFQATT and CDR2 is SNEGSKA (reference sequence). V shed 3 bases and J shed 4 bases, with 17 bases lying between them. CDR3 in DNA: TGCAGTGCTAGCCGGCCAGGGTTTCGACCAGATACGCAGTATTTT. Amino acids: CSASRPGFRPDTQYF.

The rearrangement joins TRBV20-1 to TRBJ2-7; 8 nucleotides agree with TRBD2. From germline, CDR1 is DFQATT and CDR2 SNEGSKA (reference sequence). CDR3 length: 14 residues. The V gene end was trimmed by 3 bases and the J gene end by 0 bases; junction bases not matched to a gene: 4. The CDR3 sequence: CSASQRGGSYEQYF. The CDR3 DNA sequence: TGCAGTGCTAGCCAACGGGGGGGCTCCTACGAGCAGTACTTC.

This chain uses TRBV2 with TRBJ1-1; 10 bases align to TRBD1. Germline V CDR1 and CDR2: SNHLY, FYNNEI. This CDR3 has 17 amino acids. V trimming: 5 bases; J trimming: 4 bases; junction bases outside the gene matches: 13. CDR3 in amino acids: CASSFQRTGGLSTEAFF. The CDR3 DNA reads TGTGCCAGCAGTTTCCAAAGGACAGGGGGGCTTAGCACTGAAGCTTTCTTT. Full variable domain (outside the CDR3, taken from reference TRBV2 and TRBJ1-1): EPEVTQTPSHQVTQMGQEVILRCVPISNHLYFYWYRQILGQKVEFLVSFYNNEISEKSEIFDDQFSVERPDGSNFTLKIRSTKLEDSAMYFCASSFQRTGGLSTEAFFGQGTRLTVV.

This clonotype was seen only a few times. The chain couples TRBV10-3 to TRBJ2-3; perhaps TRBD2 as D (6 bases). CDR1 is ENHRY and CDR2 is SYGVKD in the germline V gene. The CDR3 is 14 amino acids. Trimming removed 3 bases at V and 3 bases at J, with 10 bases between. The CDR3 region has the DNA TGTGCCATCAGTGACTCGGGGAGGACAGATACGCAGTATTTT. The encoded protein is CAISDSGRTDTQYF.

This clonotype was recorded at least ten times. The rearrangement uses TRBV20-1 and TRBJ1-2, with D tentatively TRBD1 (6 bases). The germline V and J ends were trimmed by 5 bases and 2 bases, with 15 bases remaining between them. This CDR3 spans 14 amino acids. Per germline, CDR1 DFQATT and CDR2 SNEGSKA (reference sequence). CDR3 bases: TGCAGTGCTGGCACCACTCAGGGGAACTATGGCTACACCTTC. The encoded protein is CSAGTTQGNYGYTF.

There are a few counts of this clonotype. This rearrangement joins TRBV11-2 to TRBJ2-4; 8 nucleotides agree with TRBD2. TRBJ2-7 matches the DNA end more closely, so the J call is doubtful. From germline, CDR1 is SGHAT and CDR2 FQNNGV. The CDR3 contains 14 residues. The CDR3: CASSFERGSGEQYF. As DNA, the CDR3 is TGTGCCAGCAGCTTCGAGCGGGGGTCGGGCGAGCAGTACTTC.

This clonotype appeared a few times. The chain couples TRBV7-2 to TRBJ2-1; weak D call: TRBD1 (7 bases). This CDR3 is 17 amino acids long. In germline, CDR1 is SGHTA, CDR2 FQGNSA. V lost 5 bases to trimming and J lost 2 bases, with 19 bases between them. The CDR3, as DNA: TGTGCCAGCAGCCAGGGGGGAAGACCCCAACCCTACAATGAGCAGTTCTTC. As protein: CASSQGGRPQPYNEQFF.

This sequence joins TRBV11-2 and TRBJ2-7, with 10 bases fitting TRBD1. With 5 bases clipped from V and 6 bases from J, the junction kept 7 bases outside the gene matches. The CDR3 sequence is 14 residues long. Germline loops: CDR1 SGHAT, CDR2 FQNNGV. The CDR3 DNA is TGTGCCAGCAGCCCCGGACAGGGGGGGCGCGAGCAGTACTTC. It yields the protein CASSPGQGGREQYF.

The chain recombines TRBV11-2 with TRBJ2-3; D not certain. The V and J ends lost 1 base and 1 base respectively, with 6 bases between them. The CDR3 sequence is 14 residues long. Germline lookup yields CDR1 SGHAT and CDR2 FQNNGV. DNA of the CDR3: TGTGCCAGCAGCTTAGTGGCCCGCACAGATACGCAGTATTTT. Protein product: CASSLVARTDTQYF.

The chain joins TRBV20-1 to TRBJ2-5; a weak D match, TRBD1 (6 bases). The CDR3 loop spans 13 amino acids. CDR1 and CDR2 from the germline V gene are DFQATT and SNEGSKA (reference sequence). Deletions cut 2 bases from V and 5 bases from J, with 12 bases between. CDR3 nucleotide sequence: TGCAGTGCTAGAATCAGGGGATTGGAGACCCAGTACTTC. This gives the protein CSARIRGLETQYF.

This clonotype was found a few times. The rearrangement joins TRBV5-5 to TRBJ1-1, with 9 positions matching TRBD1. CDR3 length: 15 residues. Germline CDR1 SGHKS, CDR2 YYEKEE (reference sequence). V shed 4 bases, J shed 1 base, and the junction held 5 bases outside the gene matches. Written as DNA, the CDR3 is TGTGCCAGCAGCCCGAGGACAGGGGAGAACACTGAAGCTTTCTTT. Translating gives CASSPRTGENTEAFF.

V usage is TRBV29-1 and J usage is TRBJ2-1; 7 bases fit TRBD1. Germline V gives CDR1 SQVTM, CDR2 ANQGSEA. V was pared by 4 bases and J by 9 bases, with 6 bases of the junction left unmatched. This CDR3 is built from 12 residues. CDR3 in amino acids: CSVGDRVLEQFF. CDR3 coding DNA: TGCAGCGTTGGTGACAGGGTGCTTGAGCAGTTCTTC.

This clonotype came up a few times. The chain employs TRBV4-1 and TRBJ2-5; a possible D gene is TRBD1 (7 bases). The CDR3 consists of 15 residues. Trimming took 3 bases from V and 5 from J, leaving 16 bases between them. The germline V gene encodes CDR1 MGHRA and CDR2 YSYEKL. The CDR3 region is CASSQSRQGGETQYF. CDR3 sequence (DNA): TGCGCCAGCAGCCAGAGCAGACAGGGAGGTGAGACCCAGTACTTC.

The V and J genes are TRBV18 and TRBJ2-1, with D perhaps assigned TRBD1 or TRBD2 (5 bases each). Germline CDR1 reads KGHSH; CDR2 reads LQKENI. The CDR3 runs to 14 residues. Between the trimmed V and J ends, which lost 6 bases and 2 bases, there was a span of 11 bases. DNA of the CDR3: TGTGCCAGCTCCAATCAGGGAGCCTACAATGAGCAGTTCTTC. Its translation is CASSNQGAYNEQFF.

This clonotype was seen once. This may stem from a read error, because a much larger clone lies one nucleotide away. The chain is built from TRBV4-1 and TRBJ2-3; D possibly corresponds to TRBD2 (6 bases). The germline CDR1 and CDR2 sequences are MGHRA and YSYEKL. The CDR3 is 15 residues long. V lost 1 base to trimming and J lost 3 bases, with 11 bases between them. The CDR3 here is CASSQARAGTDTQYF. CDR3 coding DNA: TGCGCCAGCAGCCAAGCACGAGCGGGTACAGATACGCAGTATTTT.

As regards this clonotype: The junction differs from germline at one of its ends, possibly a read error. J is TRBJ2-1 and V is TRBV29-1; TRBD2 aligns across 7 bases. Germline V gene lookup returns CDR1 SQVTM and CDR2 ANQGSEA. This CDR3 region has 14 residues. CDR3 amino acids: CSVSGTTPYNGQFF. In nucleotides, the CDR3 is TGCAGCGTCTCCGGGACTACCCCCTACAATGGGCAGTTCTTC.